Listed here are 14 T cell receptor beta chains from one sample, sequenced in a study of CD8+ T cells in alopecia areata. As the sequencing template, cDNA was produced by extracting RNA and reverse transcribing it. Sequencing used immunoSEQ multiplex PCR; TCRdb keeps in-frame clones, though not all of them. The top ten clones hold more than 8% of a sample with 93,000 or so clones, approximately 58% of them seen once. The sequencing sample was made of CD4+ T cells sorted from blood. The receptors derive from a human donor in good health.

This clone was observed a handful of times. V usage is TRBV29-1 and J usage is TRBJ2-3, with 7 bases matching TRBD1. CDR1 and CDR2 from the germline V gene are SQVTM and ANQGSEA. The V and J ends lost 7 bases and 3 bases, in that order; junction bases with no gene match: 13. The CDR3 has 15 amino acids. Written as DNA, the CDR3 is TGCAGCGCTTACAGGGGATATCTAGGGACAGATACGCAGTATTTT. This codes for CSAYRGYLGTDTQYF.

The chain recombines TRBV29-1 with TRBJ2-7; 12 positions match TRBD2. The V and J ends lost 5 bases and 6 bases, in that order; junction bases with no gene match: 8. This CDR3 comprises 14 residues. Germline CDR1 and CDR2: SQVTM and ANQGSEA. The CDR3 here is CSVSTSGGPGEQYF. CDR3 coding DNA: TGCAGCGTTTCTACTAGCGGGGGGCCTGGCGAGCAGTACTTC.

CDR3 DNA: TGTGCCAGCAGTGAAACGACAGCTTATAATTCACCCCTCCACTTT. This translates into CASSETTAYNSPLHF. J is TRBJ1-6 and V is TRBV25-1; perhaps TRBD1 as D (5 bases). The CDR3 consists of 15 residues. CDR1 and CDR2 from the germline V gene are MGHDK and SYGVNS. V was clipped by 2 bases and J by 4 bases, with 9 bases between them.

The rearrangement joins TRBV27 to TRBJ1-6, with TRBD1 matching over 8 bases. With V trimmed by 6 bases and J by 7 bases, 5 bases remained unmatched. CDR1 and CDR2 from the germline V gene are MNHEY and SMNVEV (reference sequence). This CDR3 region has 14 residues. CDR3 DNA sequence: TGTGCCAGCAGGACCCGGACAGGGAATTCACCCCTCCACTTT. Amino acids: CASRTRTGNSPLHF.

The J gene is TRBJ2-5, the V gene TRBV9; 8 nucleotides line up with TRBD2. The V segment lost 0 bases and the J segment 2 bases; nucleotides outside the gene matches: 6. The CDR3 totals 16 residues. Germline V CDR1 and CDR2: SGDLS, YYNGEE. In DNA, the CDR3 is TGTGCCAGCAGCGTAGATCCAGCGGGGGTACAAGAGACCCAGTACTTC. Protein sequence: CASSVDPAGVQETQYF.

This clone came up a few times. CDR3 residues: CASSGSGAYEQYF. DNA of the CDR3: TGTGCCAGCAGCGGCTCCGGTGCGTACGAGCAGTACTTC. The gene calls are TRBV25-1 and TRBJ2-7, with D unclear. Germline assignment: CDR1 MGHDK and CDR2 SYGVNS. There are 13 residues in the CDR3. Trimming removed 6 bases from V and 4 bases from J, with 13 bases in between.

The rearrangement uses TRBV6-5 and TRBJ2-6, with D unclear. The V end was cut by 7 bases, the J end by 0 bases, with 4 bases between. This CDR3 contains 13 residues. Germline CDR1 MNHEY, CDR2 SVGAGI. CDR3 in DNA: TGTGCCAGCACGGGCTCTGGGGCCAACGTCCTGACTTTC. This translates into CASTGSGANVLTF.

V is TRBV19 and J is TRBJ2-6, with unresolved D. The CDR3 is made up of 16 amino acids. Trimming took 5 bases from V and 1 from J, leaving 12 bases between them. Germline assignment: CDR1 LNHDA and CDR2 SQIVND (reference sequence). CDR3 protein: CASSRDTISGANVLTF. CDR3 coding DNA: TGTGCCAGTAGTCGCGACACCATATCTGGGGCCAACGTCCTGACTTTC.

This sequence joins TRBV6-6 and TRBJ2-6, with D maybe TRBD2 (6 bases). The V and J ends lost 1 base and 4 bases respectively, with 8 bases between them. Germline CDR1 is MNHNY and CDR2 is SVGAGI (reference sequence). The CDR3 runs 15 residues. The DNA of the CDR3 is TGTGCCAGCAGTTACTGGGAGGCGGGGGCCAACGTCCTGACTTTC. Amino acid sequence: CASSYWEAGANVLTF.

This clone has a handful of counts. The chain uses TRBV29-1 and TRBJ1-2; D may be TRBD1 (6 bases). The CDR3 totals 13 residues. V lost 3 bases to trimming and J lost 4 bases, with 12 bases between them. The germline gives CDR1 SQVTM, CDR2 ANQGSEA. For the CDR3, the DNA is TGCAGCGTTGATGGACAGAGCAGCTATGGCTACACCTTC. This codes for CSVDGQSSYGYTF.

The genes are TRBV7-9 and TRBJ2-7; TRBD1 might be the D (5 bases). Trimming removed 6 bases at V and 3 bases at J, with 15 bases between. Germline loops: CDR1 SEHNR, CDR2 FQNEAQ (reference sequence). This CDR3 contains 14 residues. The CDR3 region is CASSLREPYYEQYF. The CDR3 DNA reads TGTGCCAGCAGTCTCAGGGAACCGTACTACGAGCAGTACTTC.

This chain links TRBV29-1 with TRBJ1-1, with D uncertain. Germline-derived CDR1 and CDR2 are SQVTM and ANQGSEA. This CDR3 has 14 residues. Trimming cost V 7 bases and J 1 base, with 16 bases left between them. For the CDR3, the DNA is TGCAGCGCTGGGGTAACGAGGACGAACACTGAAGCTTTCTTT. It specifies CSAGVTRTNTEAFF.

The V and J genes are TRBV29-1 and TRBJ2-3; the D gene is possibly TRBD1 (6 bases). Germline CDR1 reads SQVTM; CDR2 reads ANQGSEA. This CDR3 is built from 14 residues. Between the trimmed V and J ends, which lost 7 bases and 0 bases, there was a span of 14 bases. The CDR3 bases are TGCAGCGCCCAAAGACAGGCTAGCACAGATACGCAGTATTTT. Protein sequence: CSAQRQASTDTQYF.

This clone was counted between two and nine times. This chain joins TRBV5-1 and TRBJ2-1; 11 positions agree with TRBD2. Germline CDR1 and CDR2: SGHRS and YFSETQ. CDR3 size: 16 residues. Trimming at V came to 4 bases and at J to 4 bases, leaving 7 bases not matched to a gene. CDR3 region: CASSPGSGGAYNEQFF. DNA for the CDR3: TGCGCCAGCAGCCCCGGTAGCGGGGGGGCTTACAATGAGCAGTTCTTC. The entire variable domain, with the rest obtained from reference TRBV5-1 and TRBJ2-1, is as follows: KAGVTQTPRYLIKTRGQQVTLSCSPISGHRSVSWYQQTPGQGLQFLFEYFSETQRNKGNFPGRFSGRQFSNSRSEMNVSTLELGDSALYLCASSPGSGGAYNEQFFGPGTRLTVL.